This T cell receptor (beta chain) was recorded in a study of CD8+ T cells in alopecia areata. Overall study: Spontaneous alopecia affected the 6-12-month-old C3H/HeJ graft donors, whose skin was transplanted to roughly 6-10-week-old female C3H/HeJ mice.

This CDR3 is built from 12 residues. The V gene lost 2 bases and the J gene lost 2 bases, with 4 bases spanning the gap. Per germline, CDR1 NNHNN and CDR2 SYGAGS (reference sequence). Note on this clone: Its antigen is not known. The listed genes are named as in mouse. The read stops 4 residues short of the end of the CDR3; the missing end is completed from the germline J gene. Other DNA sequences in this sample translate to the same CDR3.

Sorting used CD4, CD8alpha, NKG2D, NKG2ACE and other markers on pooled cutaneous lymph node cells. Notes on the study in general: Patients displayed less clarity in TCR sharing than mice, a finding possibly related to HLA.

Following extraction, RNA underwent reverse transcription to cDNA, which served as the sequencing template. Using immunoSEQ multiplex PCR, the repertoire was profiled, and TCRdb retains in-frame clones only, with some absent. The table lists more than 250,000 clones, with no singletons. The rearrangement uses TRBV13-2 and TRBJ1-2; D gene uncertain. The source is a C3H/HeJ mouse with alopecia areata. This strain's MHC haplotype is H2-k. The sequencing sample was made of CD4+ T cells sorted from a lymph node. CDR3 residues: CASGEGNSDYTF. CDR3 DNA (partial): TGTGCCAGCGGTGAGGGGAACTCC.